Below, 28 T cell receptor beta chains from the same sample are listed, as sequenced in a study of blood T cells in healthy people across ages. Through a sample-barcoded 5' primer and a J-beta primer mix, a second PCR was run for about 6 to 11 cycles. TCRdb reanalysed the 5' RACE reads using MiXCR and keeps one entry per CDR3 protein. The sample lists some 1 million distinct CDR3 sequences, more than 35% seen once, with 15% to 20% in the top ten. Input material: blood. These receptor sequences come from a woman aged 55 to 70 in good health.

This clonotype was found a few times. This chain joins TRBV7-2 and TRBJ2-1, with TRBD2 identical over 8 bases. Trimming cost V 6 bases and J 10 bases; bases outside gene matches: 11. CDR3 size: 14 residues. Germline CDR1 is SGHTA and CDR2 is FQGNSA. CDR3 nucleotide sequence: TGTGCCAGCAGACCTAACCCCACTAGCGGAGAGCAGTTCTTC. The encoded protein is CASRPNPTSGEQFF.

This chain connects TRBV7-8 to TRBJ2-6; 8 bases fit TRBD1. CDR3 length: 17 residues. The germline CDR1 and CDR2 sequences are SGHVS and FQNEAQ. The ends lost 0 bases at V and 3 bases at J; junction bases unmatched: 4. This CDR3 is CASSLARTGSGANVLTF. The DNA of the CDR3 is TGTGCCAGCAGCTTAGCAAGGACAGGGAGTGGGGCCAACGTCCTGACTTTC.

This clonotype was counted a few times. The rearrangement uses TRBV27 and TRBJ1-2; 7 nucleotides align to TRBD1. Germline lookup yields CDR1 MNHEY and CDR2 SMNVEV (reference sequence). The J segment lost 4 bases and the V segment lost 5 bases, leaving 13 bases of the junction unmatched. This CDR3 spans 16 amino acids. The chain's CDR3 is CASSTKGGFSLYGYTF. DNA for the CDR3: TGTGCCAGCAGTACAAAAGGGGGCTTTAGTCTCTATGGCTACACCTTC.

This clonotype appeared a few times. The genes are TRBV10-3 and TRBJ1-6, with 7 bases that match TRBD1. CDR3 length: 14 amino acids. Germline CDR1 reads ENHRY; CDR2 reads SYGVKD. V trimming: 7 bases; J trimming: 4 bases; junction bases outside the gene matches: 4. The CDR3 loop reads CAITQGDYNSPLHF. The DNA of the CDR3 is TGTGCCATCACCCAGGGGGATTATAATTCACCCCTCCACTTT.

The CDR3 reads CATSRDGPRGDSPLHF. The CDR3 DNA is TGTGCCACCAGCAGAGATGGCCCCAGGGGAGATTCACCCCTCCACTTT. The J gene is TRBJ1-6, the V gene TRBV15, with a weak D call TRBD1 (6 bases). This CDR3 spans 16 amino acids. V dropped 0 bases and J dropped 8 bases, with 14 bases sitting between them. Germline V CDR1 and CDR2: LNHNV, YYDKDF (reference sequence). The full variable domain, with the rest looked up from reference TRBV15 and TRBJ1-6, is DAMVIQNPRYQVTQFGKPVTLSCSQTLNHNVMYWYQQKSSQAPKLLFHYYDKDFNNEADTPDNFQSRRPNTSFCFLDIRSPGLGDTAMYLCATSRDGPRGDSPLHFGNGTRLTVT.

This chain connects TRBV7-6 to TRBJ1-4; D may be TRBD1 (5 bases). Germline V gene data show CDR1 as SGHVS and CDR2 as FNYEAQ. The V and J ends lost 1 base and 0 bases respectively, with 15 bases between them. This CDR3 has 18 amino acids. CDR3 sequence: CASSLDPGLKATNEKLFF. The CDR3 DNA follows: TGTGCCAGCAGCTTAGACCCGGGACTGAAAGCAACTAATGAAAAACTGTTTTTT. Supplemented by reference TRBV7-6 and TRBJ1-4, the full variable domain reads GAGVSQSPRYKVTKRGQDVALRCDPISGHVSLYWYRQALGQGPEFLTYFNYEAQQDKSGLPNDRFSAERPEGSISTLTIQRTEQRDSAMYRCASSLDPGLKATNEKLFFGSGTQLSVL.

Points on this clonotype: A single base separates this from a much larger clone, so it may be a read error. The V call is TRBV12-3 or TRBV12-4, the J call TRBJ2-1; D gene unclear. This CDR3 contains 11 residues. V was cut by 7 bases and J by 8 bases, with 9 bases left in between. The CDR3 region is CASTTGYEQFF. As DNA, the CDR3 is TGTGCCAGCACCACGGGCTATGAGCAGTTCTTC.

This clonotype came up a few times. CDR3 loop: CSAEGTSGRSELGQFF. The CDR3 nucleotides read TGCAGTGCTGAGGGGACTAGCGGGAGGAGTGAGCTGGGGCAGTTCTTC. This sequence joins TRBV20-1 and TRBJ2-1; TRBD2 matches at 15 bases. CDR1 is DFQATT and CDR2 is SNEGSKA in the germline V gene (reference sequence). The CDR3 sequence is 16 residues long. V shed 5 bases and J 12 bases; nucleotides not matched to a gene: 14.

This clonotype appeared a few times. The rearrangement joins TRBV5-1 to TRBJ2-1; 12 bases fit TRBD2. Germline CDR1 reads SGHRS; CDR2 reads YFSETQ. The length of the CDR3 is 17 residues. After removal of 4 bases from V and 5 bases from J, the junction contained 10 bases not matched to a gene. The CDR3 DNA is TGCGCCAGCAGCCAACCGGGACTAGCGGGCCCCGACAATGAGCAGTTCTTC. Protein product: CASSQPGLAGPDNEQFF. The complete variable domain, with remaining parts taken from reference TRBV5-1 and TRBJ2-1, reads KAGVTQTPRYLIKTRGQQVTLSCSPISGHRSVSWYQQTPGQGLQFLFEYFSETQRNKGNFPGRFSGRQFSNSRSEMNVSTLELGDSALYLCASSQPGLAGPDNEQFFGPGTRLTVL.

The chain has TRBV20-1 and TRBJ2-3; D is uncertain. The V end lost 1 base, the J end lost 5 bases, and 7 bases lay between the germline ends. Germline V CDR1 and CDR2: DFQATT, SNEGSKA (reference sequence). The CDR3 consists of 12 residues. The CDR3 nucleotides read TGCAGTGCTAGAGGGCCTCTAGATACGCAGTATTTT. Protein sequence: CSARGPLDTQYF.

The chain employs TRBV7-9 and TRBJ1-5; D is ambiguous. The germline V and J ends were trimmed by 5 bases and 5 bases, with 13 bases remaining between them. Per germline, CDR1 SEHNR and CDR2 FQNEAQ (reference sequence). The CDR3 has 14 residues. DNA of the CDR3: TGTGCCAGCAGCCAAGGGTCCGCCGATCAGCCCCAGCATTTT. Its translation is CASSQGSADQPQHF.

This clonotype came up a few times. This chain links TRBV5-1 with TRBJ2-7; 13 nucleotides line up with TRBD2. Germline CDR1 SGHRS, CDR2 YFSETQ. This CDR3 is built from 15 residues. Trimming removed 3 bases from V and 7 bases from J; junction bases left unmatched: 7. The CDR3 DNA reads TGCGCCAGCAGCTGGGGGACTAGCGGGGTCTCTGAGCAGTACTTC. Protein: CASSWGTSGVSEQYF.

This clonotype came up a few times. J is TRBJ2-1 and V is TRBV15; 8 bases are a match to TRBD2. The V segment lost 7 bases and the J segment 10 bases; nucleotides outside the gene matches: 15. The CDR3 spans 15 residues. From germline, CDR1 is LNHNV and CDR2 YYDKDF (reference sequence). The CDR3 is CATKPRMNGGGEQFF. CDR3 coding DNA: TGTGCCACCAAGCCGCGCATGAACGGGGGGGGAGAGCAGTTCTTC.

The V gene is TRBV9, the J gene TRBJ2-3, with D tentatively TRBD2 (5 bases). In germline, CDR1 is SGDLS, CDR2 YYNGEE. Trimming took off 0 bases at V and 11 bases at J, with 10 bases between the two ends. The CDR3 is 12 residues long. CDR3: CASSVAGNEQYF. The CDR3 nucleotides read TGTGCCAGCAGCGTAGCCGGGAACGAGCAGTATTTT.

V usage is TRBV9 and J usage is TRBJ2-1, with 8 bases aligning to TRBD2. CDR1 is SGDLS, CDR2 YYNGEE, per germline. This CDR3 spans 16 amino acids. With V trimmed by 0 bases and J by 0 bases, 2 bases remained unmatched. The CDR3 coding sequence is TGTGCCAGCAGCGTAGTAAGCGGGAGCTCCTACAATGAGCAGTTCTTC. Its protein is CASSVVSGSSYNEQFF.

This clonotype appeared many times. The rearrangement uses TRBV12-3 or TRBV12-4 and TRBJ2-7; 9 bases are shared with TRBD2. Trimming removed 0 bases from V and 2 bases from J; junction bases left unmatched: 2. The CDR3 runs to 15 residues. As DNA, the CDR3 is TGTGCCAGCAGTTTAGCTAGCGGGGGTACCTACGAGCAGTACTTC. Translating gives CASSLASGGTYEQYF.

In this sample, this clonotype turned up a few times. The chain recombines TRBV7-3 with TRBJ2-7, with 9 bases fitting TRBD2. Germline values: CDR1 SGHTA, CDR2 FQGTGA. The J segment lost 5 bases and the V segment lost 5 bases, leaving 10 bases of the junction unmatched. This CDR3 comprises 15 residues. The CDR3 DNA reads as TGTGCCAGCAGCCTCGGAGGGAGCGGGAGGCACGAGCAGTACTTC. This sequence encodes CASSLGGSGRHEQYF.

The chain has TRBV27 and TRBJ1-6; the match to TRBD1 covers 9 bases. V dropped 5 bases and J dropped 10; count of bases not matched to a gene: 9. The CDR3 sequence is 15 residues long. Germline V lookup: CDR1 MNHEY, CDR2 SMNVEV (reference sequence). Here the CDR3 DNA reads TGTGCCAGCAGTACTCCGGGACAGGGTAGATCACCCCTCCACTTT. It encodes CASSTPGQGRSPLHF.

This chain links TRBV4-1 with TRBJ2-3; 7 nucleotides match TRBD1. Trimming cost V 0 bases and J 6 bases; bases outside gene matches: 6. The germline gives CDR1 MGHRA, CDR2 YSYEKL. CDR3 length: 15 amino acids. CDR3 in DNA: TGCGCCAGCAGCCAAGATCGAGGGGGCGGGGATACGCAGTATTTT. This translates into CASSQDRGGGDTQYF.

A few counts support this clonotype. J is TRBJ2-7 and V is TRBV4-1, with D possibly being TRBD2 (6 bases). Trimming stripped 1 base from V and 1 base from J, with 11 bases between. The CDR3 is 15 amino acids. Germline-derived CDR1 and CDR2 are MGHRA and YSYEKL. In nucleotides, the CDR3 is TGCGCCAGCAGCCAAGTTTGGGCGGGATCCTACGAGCAGTACTTC. Its translation: CASSQVWAGSYEQYF.

The rearrangement links TRBV29-1 to TRBJ2-2; TRBD2 agrees at 10 bases. V lost 3 bases, J lost 4 bases, and 5 bases stayed unmatched. Germline V lookup: CDR1 SQVTM, CDR2 ANQGSEA. This CDR3 has 15 residues. The CDR3 loop is CSVEGTSDSTGELFF. The CDR3 DNA reads TGCAGCGTTGAGGGGACTAGCGACAGCACCGGGGAGCTGTTTTTT.

In this sample, this clonotype turned up a few times. The J gene is TRBJ2-4, the V gene TRBV6-6, with 10 bases that match TRBD2. The J call is doubtful: the DNA matches TRBJ2-5 better. The germline V gene encodes CDR1 MNHNY and CDR2 SVGAGI (reference sequence). This CDR3 is built from 15 residues. The CDR3 sequence: CASSYPLAGVETQYF. The CDR3 nucleotides read TGTGCCAGCAGTTACCCCCTAGCGGGAGTTGAGACCCAGTACTTC.

This clonotype was found a few times. This chain uses TRBV11-2 with TRBJ2-1; TRBD2 matches 7 bases. CDR3 length equals 17 residues. Germline V gene data show CDR1 as SGHAT and CDR2 as FQNNGV. The trim removed 3 bases at V and 3 bases at J, leaving 11 bases unmatched. The CDR3 sequence: CASSFGAAGDLYNEQFF. The CDR3 nucleotides are TGTGCCAGCAGCTTTGGGGCGGCGGGAGATCTCTACAATGAGCAGTTCTTC.

The chain uses TRBV21-1 and TRBJ2-7. TRBV21-1 constitutes a pseudogene. The CDR3 length is 13 residues. CDR3 in DNA: TGTGCCAGCTTGGCGATCGACGCCTACGAGCAGTACTTC. Residues: CASLAIDAYEQYF.

A few counts support this clonotype. This rearrangement joins TRBV18 to TRBJ2-3; no reliable D call. CDR1 and CDR2 from the germline V gene are KGHSH and LQKENI. The CDR3 loop spans 15 amino acids. V lost 1 base, J lost 1 base, and 9 bases lay in between. CDR3 nucleotide sequence: TGTGCCAGCTCACCACTGCTCAGAGGCACAGATACGCAGTATTTT. It translates to CASSPLLRGTDTQYF.

This clonotype was seen a handful of times. The rearrangement joins TRBV28 to TRBJ2-5, with 8 bases that match TRBD1. V shed 5 bases, J shed 6 bases, and the junction held 11 bases outside the gene matches. The CDR3 is 15 amino acids. Germline V gene sequence: CDR1 MDHEN, CDR2 SYDVKM. The CDR3 is CASSPGGVAPKTQYF. In DNA form, the CDR3 reads TGTGCCAGCAGTCCAGGGGGCGTCGCCCCGAAGACCCAGTACTTC. The entire variable domain, with the rest obtained from reference TRBV28 and TRBJ2-5, is as follows: DVKVTQSSRYLVKRTGEKVFLECVQDMDHENMFWYRQDPGLGLRLIYFSYDVKMKEKGDIPEGYSVSREKKERFSLILESASTNQTSMYLCASSPGGVAPKTQYFGPGTRLLVL.

The chain carries TRBV5-1 and TRBJ2-3; D possibly uses TRBD1 or TRBD2 (5 bases each). V lost 4 bases and J lost 2, with 8 bases in between. CDR1 and CDR2 (germline): SGHRS, YFSETQ. CDR3 length equals 13 residues. CDR3 sequence reads: CASSMGDTDTQYF. CDR3 in DNA: TGCGCCAGCAGCATGGGGGACACAGATACGCAGTATTTT.

This clonotype was observed a few times. The CDR3 DNA is TGCGCCAGCAGTGAGTCCCTTATCGACGAGCAGTACTTC. Translation gives CASSESLIDEQYF. J is TRBJ2-7 and V is TRBV10-1; D gene ambiguous. CDR1 WNHNN and CDR2 SYGVQD come from the germline V gene (reference sequence). The length of the CDR3 is 13 residues. V lost 0 bases and J lost 5, with 8 bases in between.